The TCR beta chain under discussion was sequenced for a study of identical twins. The CDR3 loop spans 15 amino acids. Germline V CDR1 and CDR2: LGHDT, YNNKEL (reference sequence). Trimming cost V 4 bases and J 1 base, with 11 bases left between them. This clonotype has only a few counts. cDNA carried unique molecular identifiers, and a universal primer site was added by template switching. TCRdb ran MiXCR on the 5' RACE reads and lists one entry per CDR3 protein. The sample holds 400,000 to 600,000 distinct CDR3 sequences; about 20% are singletons and the top ten take 0.48%. The sample was also linked to a second study, of yellow fever vaccine responses in identical twins. That source adds: It has been reported that, in twins, the vaccine T cell response seemed partly convergent and partly personalized.

The chain links TRBV3-1 to TRBJ2-1, with a weak D call TRBD2 (5 bases). What was sequenced was CD4+ T cells sorted from blood. The sequence derives from a woman between 18 and 29 years old in good health. Written as DNA, the CDR3 is TGTGCCAGCAGCCCGGGGTGGGATTCCTACAATGAGCAGTTCTTC. Protein product: CASSPGWDSYNEQFF.